This T cell receptor beta chain was sequenced for a study of OX40 agonist ivuxolimab in advanced cancers. Study summary: Three individuals attained partial responses, comprising one hepatocellular carcinoma case and two cutaneous melanoma cases.

Germline V lookup: CDR1 SGHNT, CDR2 YYREEE (reference sequence). The trim removed 8 bases at V and 1 base at J, leaving 5 bases unmatched. The CDR3 has 14 residues. Clones were sequenced by immunoSEQ multiplex PCR, and TCRdb holds only the in-frame ones, with some missing. This repertoire shows about 90,000 clones, less than 95% found once; its top ten account for roughly 9.3%. Material: CD4+ or CD8+ T cells sorted from blood, obtained in a trial of the OX40 agonist ivuxolimab. This chain connects TRBV5-4 to TRBJ2-2, with TRBD1 identical over 7 bases. This TCR was sampled from an adult with an advanced solid tumor such as melanoma, head and neck, liver or kidney cancer. The CDR3: CASRGGRNTGELFF. In nucleotides, the CDR3 is TGTGCCAGTCGAGGGGGCAGGAACACCGGGGAGCTGTTTTTT.